The T cell receptor beta chain under discussion was sequenced for a study of T cells in Graves' hyperthyroidism and ophthalmopathy. V lost 3 bases and J 2 bases, leaving 7 bases between the germline ends. The CDR3 extends over 13 amino acids. Germline assignment: CDR1 MNHNS and CDR2 SASEGT. TCR beta CDR3 sequences were amplified from RNA transcripts. HTBI primers drove first-round RT-PCR of the TCR CDR3. In TCRdb, the multiplex PCR reads were re-called with MiXCR into one record per CDR3 protein. The sample has 730,000 or so distinct CDR3 sequences, 18% seen once. The count of this clonotype is one. The clonotype comes from a woman between 45 and 65 years old with Graves' hyperthyroidism that later progressed to Graves' ophthalmopathy. The J gene is TRBJ1-1, the V gene TRBV6-1; D is unresolved. The source material was blood. The CDR3 region is CASSERYNTEAFF. DNA of the CDR3: TGTGCCAGCAGTGAGAGATATAACACTGAAGCTTTCTTT.